Following are 8 T cell receptor beta chains from one sample sequenced in a study of T-cell memory formation after mild COVID-19. TCRdb re-analysed the 5' RACE reads in MiXCR, keeping a single row per CDR3 protein. The sample carries 540,000 or so distinct CDR3 sequences, roughly 20% recorded once. Material: PBMCs or a T cell subset sorted from them (not recorded which). These receptors all come from an adult woman who had mild COVID-19 (a few samples of this study predate the infection). Cell type and time point are not known.

V gene TRBV24-1 combines with J gene TRBJ1-2, with a tentative D call TRBD1 (6 bases). The CDR3 runs 12 residues. Germline CDR1 reads KGHDR; CDR2 reads SFDVKD. Trimming left V 9 bases short and J 4 bases short, with 11 bases between. The CDR3 sequence is CATGSGAYGYTF. DNA for the CDR3: TGTGCCACCGGGTCAGGGGCCTATGGCTACACCTTC.

Note on this clonotype: Germline is not matched at one junction end, which may reflect a read error. The chain recombines TRBV20-1 with TRBJ2-6; the match to TRBD1 covers 7 bases. CDR3 length: 14 amino acids. Looked up from germline, CDR1 is DFQATT and CDR2 is SNEGSKA (reference sequence). DNA for the CDR3: TGCAGTGCCATCCGGACAGAGGGGGCAAACGTCCTGACTTTC. This sequence encodes CSAIRTEGANVLTF.

This chain links TRBV7-2 with TRBJ2-1; TRBD1 agrees at 8 bases. Trimming cost V 3 bases and J 8 bases; bases outside gene matches: 6. Germline CDR1 SGHTA, CDR2 FQGNSA. The CDR3 totals 14 residues. The CDR3 spells CASSFGQGVDEQFF. In nucleotides, the CDR3 is TGTGCCAGCAGCTTCGGACAGGGTGTGGATGAGCAGTTCTTC.

This clonotype was seen a few times. CDR3 DNA: TGTGCCAGCAGCGTGGGACAGCTTAATTCACCCCTCCACTTT. Protein product: CASSVGQLNSPLHF. The J gene is TRBJ1-6, the V gene TRBV5-6, with 7 bases identical to TRBD1. In germline, CDR1 is SGHDT, CDR2 YYEEEE. Trimming took 4 bases from V and 6 from J; bases not matched to a gene: 4. The CDR3 has 14 residues.

This clonotype was seen once. This rearrangement joins TRBV18 to TRBJ2-7; weak D call: TRBD2 (6 bases). The CDR3 is 17 amino acids. Between the trimmed V and J ends, which lost 4 bases and 3 bases, there was a span of 22 bases. CDR1 is KGHSH and CDR2 is LQKENI in the germline V gene. This CDR3 is CASSLLRRGPRYYEQYF. CDR3 sequence (DNA): TGTGCCAGCTCACTACTACGGCGGGGCCCACGATACTACGAGCAGTACTTC.

This clonotype has just a few counts. The chain employs TRBV7-8 and TRBJ2-3; 13 nucleotides match TRBD2. There are 17 residues in the CDR3. Looked up from germline, CDR1 is SGHVS and CDR2 is FQNEAQ. J gave up 2 bases and V 5 bases, and 7 bases lay outside the gene matches. The CDR3 DNA sequence: TGTGCCAGCAGCCTCCTGACTAGCGGGAGGCCCACAGATACGCAGTATTTT. It yields the protein CASSLLTSGRPTDTQYF.

On this clonotype itself: This CDR3 is missing its conserved last phenylalanine or tryptophan, likely due to a read error. The chain employs TRBV5-5 and TRBJ2-5; tentative D call: TRBD1 (5 bases). Germline V gene sequence: CDR1 SGHKS, CDR2 YYEKEE (reference sequence). V was cut by 0 bases and J by 3 bases, with 9 bases left in between. The CDR3 consists of 14 residues. This CDR3 reads CASSLADSKETQYL. In DNA, the CDR3 is TGTGCCAGCAGCTTGGCCGACAGTAAAGAGACCCAGTACTTA.

This sequence joins TRBV7-9 and TRBJ1-1; 10 bases fit TRBD1. This CDR3 region has 15 residues. Germline CDR1 reads SEHNR; CDR2 reads FQNEAQ (reference sequence). V shed 4 bases and J 2 bases; nucleotides not matched to a gene: 4. The CDR3 spells CASSSGQGENTEAFF. CDR3 coding DNA: TGTGCCAGCAGCTCTGGACAGGGGGAAAACACTGAAGCTTTCTTT.